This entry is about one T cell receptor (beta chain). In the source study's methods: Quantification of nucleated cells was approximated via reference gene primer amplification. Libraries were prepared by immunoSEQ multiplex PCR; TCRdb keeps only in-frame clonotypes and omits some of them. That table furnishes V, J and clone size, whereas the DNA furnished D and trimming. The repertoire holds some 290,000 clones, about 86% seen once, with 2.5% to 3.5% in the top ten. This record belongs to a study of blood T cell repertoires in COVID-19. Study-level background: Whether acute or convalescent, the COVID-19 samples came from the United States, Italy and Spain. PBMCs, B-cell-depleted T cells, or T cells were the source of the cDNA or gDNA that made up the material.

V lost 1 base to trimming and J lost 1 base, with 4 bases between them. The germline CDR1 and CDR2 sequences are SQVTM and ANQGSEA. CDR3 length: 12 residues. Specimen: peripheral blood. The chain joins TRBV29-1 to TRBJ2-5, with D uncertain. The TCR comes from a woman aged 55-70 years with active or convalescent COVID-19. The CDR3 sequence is CSVEVSQETQYF. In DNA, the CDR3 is TGCAGCGTTGAAGTCAGCCAAGAGACCCAGTACTTC.